In this sample, the clone carrying this T cell receptor beta chain turned up many times. Its antigen is as yet unknown. The record originates from a study of CD8 T cells in ankylosing spondylitis. From the 5' RACE reads, TCRdb called clonotypes with MiXCR, one entry per CDR3 protein. The sample lists roughly 230,000 distinct CDR3 sequences; 8% to 11% were seen once. The CDR3 contains 16 residues. CDR1 is SGHTA, CDR2 FQGNSA, per germline. V lost 0 bases, J lost 6 bases, and 14 bases lay in between. Notes on the study in general: One TCR beta motif, made up of about 8 highly homologous variants, appeared characteristic of ankylosing spondylitis blood. Relatively rare in peripheral blood, disease-linked clones were also CD8+.

The chain has TRBV7-2 and TRBJ2-2; perhaps TRBD1 as D (6 bases). The sample comprised blood, either unsorted or a sorted T cell fraction (not recorded which). This sequence originates from a male donor with ankylosing spondylitis or in good health (not recorded which). As DNA, the CDR3 is TGTGCCAGCAGCTTAGCGGCCAGGGGAAATGCCGGGGAGCTGTTTTTT. Translated: CASSLAARGNAGELFF.